This T cell receptor (beta chain) was identified during a study of T cell repertoires in cytomegalovirus infection. A remark on this clonotype: No antigen is known for it.

Using its own MiXCR run on the reads, TCRdb lists one record per CDR3 protein. The table lists a few hundred thousand distinct CDR3 sequences, 33% of them singletons, with 15% to 20% in the top ten. Germline V CDR1 and CDR2: ENHRY, SYGVKD. The V gene lost 9 bases and the J gene lost 3 bases, with 12 bases spanning the gap. CDR3 length equals 14 residues. The receptor was derived from a human donor in good health (CMV status not recorded). Some clones in this sample may be carry-over from other donors' samples. Sample: cultured PBMCs, taken from culture after CMV antigen stimulation. The chain joins TRBV10-3 to TRBJ2-6; tentatively, D is TRBD1 (5 bases). The CDR3 DNA sequence: TGTGCCATGAAAGACAGTGGTGGGGCCAACGTCCTGACTTTC. Its translation is CAMKDSGGANVLTF.